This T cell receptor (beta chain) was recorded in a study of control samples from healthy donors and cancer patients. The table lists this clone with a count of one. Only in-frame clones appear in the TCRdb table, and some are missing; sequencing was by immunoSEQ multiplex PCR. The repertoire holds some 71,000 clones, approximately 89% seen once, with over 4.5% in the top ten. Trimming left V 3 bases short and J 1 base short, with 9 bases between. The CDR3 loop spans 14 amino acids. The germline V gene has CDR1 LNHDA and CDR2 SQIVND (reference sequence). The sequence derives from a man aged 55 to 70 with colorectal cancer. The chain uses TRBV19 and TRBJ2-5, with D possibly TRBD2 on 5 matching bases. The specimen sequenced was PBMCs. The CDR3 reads CASSMGGPQETQYF. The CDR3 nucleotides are TGTGCCAGTAGTATGGGCGGGCCCCAAGAGACCCAGTACTTC. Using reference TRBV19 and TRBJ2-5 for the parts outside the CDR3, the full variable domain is DGGITQSPKYLFRKEGQNVTLSCEQNLNHDAMYWYRQDPGQGLRLIYYSQIVNDFQKGDIAEGYSVSREKKESFPLTVTSAQKNPTAFYLCASSMGGPQETQYFGPGTRLLVL.